This T cell receptor beta chain derives from a study of T cell responses to AZD1222 COVID-19 vaccine. Looking at the study overall: Second-dose intervals of approximately 4 or approximately 12 weeks were pooled.

There are 16 residues in the CDR3. As for this clone: Its antigen is not identified.

Assay: immunoSEQ multiplex PCR; the TCRdb copy retains only in-frame clones and omits some. The sample records about 110,000 clones, around 94% being singletons. Study-wide points: White British people made up most donors, females outnumbered males, and clonal diversity was possibly underestimated. Every sample of the repertoires postdated the peak T cell response.

V is TRBV21-1 and J is TRBJ2-3. TRBV21-1 is a known pseudogene. Source: peripheral blood, taken on day 0 of AZD1222 vaccination. This sequence originates from an adult in good health. The CDR3 region has the DNA TGTGCCAGCAGCAAATACCCGGGACGAAGCACAGATACGCAGTATTTT. Encoded protein: CASSKYPGRSTDTQYF.